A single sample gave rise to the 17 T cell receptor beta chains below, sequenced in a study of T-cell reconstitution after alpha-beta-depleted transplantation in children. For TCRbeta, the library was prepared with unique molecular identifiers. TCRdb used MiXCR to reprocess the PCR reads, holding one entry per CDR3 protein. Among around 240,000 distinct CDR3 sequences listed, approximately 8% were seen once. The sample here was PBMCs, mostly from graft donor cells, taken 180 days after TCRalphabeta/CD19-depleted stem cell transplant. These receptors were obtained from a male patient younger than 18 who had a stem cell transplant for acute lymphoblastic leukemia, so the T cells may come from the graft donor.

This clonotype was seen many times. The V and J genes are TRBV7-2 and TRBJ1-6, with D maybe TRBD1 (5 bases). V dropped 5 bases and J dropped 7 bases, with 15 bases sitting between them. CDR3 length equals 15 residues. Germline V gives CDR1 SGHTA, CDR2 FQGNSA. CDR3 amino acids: CASSPYRDRNSPLHF. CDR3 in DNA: TGTGCCAGCAGCCCGTACCGGGACCGAAATTCACCCCTCCACTTT.

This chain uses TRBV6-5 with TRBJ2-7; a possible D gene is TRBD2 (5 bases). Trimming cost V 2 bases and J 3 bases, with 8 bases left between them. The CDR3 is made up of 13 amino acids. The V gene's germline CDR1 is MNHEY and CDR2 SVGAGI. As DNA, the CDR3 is TGTGCCAGCAGTTACGGACTGCTCTACGAGCAGTACTTC. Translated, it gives CASSYGLLYEQYF.

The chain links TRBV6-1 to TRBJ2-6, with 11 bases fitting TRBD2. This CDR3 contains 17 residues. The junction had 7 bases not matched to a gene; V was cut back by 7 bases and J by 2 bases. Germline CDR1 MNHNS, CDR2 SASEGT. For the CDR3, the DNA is TGTGCCAGCACCAAGGGTAGCGGGAGGGCTGGGGCCAACGTCCTGACTTTC. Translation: CASTKGSGRAGANVLTF.

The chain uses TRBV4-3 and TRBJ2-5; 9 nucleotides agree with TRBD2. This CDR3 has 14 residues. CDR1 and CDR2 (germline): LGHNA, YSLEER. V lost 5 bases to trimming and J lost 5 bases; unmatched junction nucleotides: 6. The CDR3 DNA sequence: TGCGCCAGCAGCAGGACTAGCGTGGTGGAGACCCAGTACTTC. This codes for CASSRTSVVETQYF.

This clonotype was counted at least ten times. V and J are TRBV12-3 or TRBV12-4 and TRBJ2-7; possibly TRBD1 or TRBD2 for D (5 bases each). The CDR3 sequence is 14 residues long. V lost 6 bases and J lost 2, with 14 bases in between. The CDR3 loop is CASRKWDAAYEQYF. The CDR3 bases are TGTGCCAGCAGGAAATGGGACGCTGCCTACGAGCAGTACTTC.

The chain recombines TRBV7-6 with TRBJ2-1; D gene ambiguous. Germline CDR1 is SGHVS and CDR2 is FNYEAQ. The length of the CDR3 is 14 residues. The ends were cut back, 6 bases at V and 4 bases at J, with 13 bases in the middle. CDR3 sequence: CASSSAVGYNEQFF. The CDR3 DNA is TGTGCCAGCAGTTCCGCGGTGGGTTACAATGAGCAGTTCTTC.

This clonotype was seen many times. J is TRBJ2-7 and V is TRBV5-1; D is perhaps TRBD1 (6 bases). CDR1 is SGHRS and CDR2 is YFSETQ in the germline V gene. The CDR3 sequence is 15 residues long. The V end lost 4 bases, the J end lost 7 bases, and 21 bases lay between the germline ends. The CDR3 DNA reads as TGCGCCAGCAGCAATTGGGACACCCCGTCTAGAGAGCAGTACTTC. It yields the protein CASSNWDTPSREQYF.

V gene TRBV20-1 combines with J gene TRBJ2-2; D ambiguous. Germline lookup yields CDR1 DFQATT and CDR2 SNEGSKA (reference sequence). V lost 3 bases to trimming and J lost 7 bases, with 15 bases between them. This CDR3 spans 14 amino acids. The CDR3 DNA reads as TGCAGTGCTAGCAGCGTCGCTTTCAACGGGGAGCTGTTTTTT. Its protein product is CSASSVAFNGELFF.

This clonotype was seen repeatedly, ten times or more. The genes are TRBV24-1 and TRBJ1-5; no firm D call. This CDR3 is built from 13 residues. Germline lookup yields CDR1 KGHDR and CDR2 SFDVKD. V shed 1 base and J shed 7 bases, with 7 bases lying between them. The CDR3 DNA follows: TGTGCCACCAGTGATTTACGAGGGCAGCCCCAGCATTTT. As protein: CATSDLRGQPQHF.

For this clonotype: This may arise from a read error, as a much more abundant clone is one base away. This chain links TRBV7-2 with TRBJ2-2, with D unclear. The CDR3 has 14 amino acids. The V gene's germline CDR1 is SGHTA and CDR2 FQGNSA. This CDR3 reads CASILMGYTGELFF. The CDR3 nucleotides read TGTGCCAGCATCTTAATGGGGTACACCGGGGAGCTGTTTTTT.

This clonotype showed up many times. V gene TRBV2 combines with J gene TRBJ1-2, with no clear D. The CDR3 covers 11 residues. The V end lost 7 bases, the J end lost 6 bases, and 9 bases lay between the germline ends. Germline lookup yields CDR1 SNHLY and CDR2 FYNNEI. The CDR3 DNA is TGTGCCAGCATGGGAAATAATGGCTACACCTTC. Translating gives CASMGNNGYTF. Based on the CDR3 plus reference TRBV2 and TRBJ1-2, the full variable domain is EPEVTQTPSHQVTQMGQEVILRCVPISNHLYFYWYRQILGQKVEFLVSFYNNEISEKSEIFDDQFSVERPDGSNFTLKIRSTKLEDSAMYFCASMGNNGYTFGSGTRLTVV.

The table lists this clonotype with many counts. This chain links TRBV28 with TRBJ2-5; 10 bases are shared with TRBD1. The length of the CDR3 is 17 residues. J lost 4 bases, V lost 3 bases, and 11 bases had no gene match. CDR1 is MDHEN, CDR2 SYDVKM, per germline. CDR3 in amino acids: CASSFLRVGQGGETQYF. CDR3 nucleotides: TGTGCCAGCAGTTTTTTACGGGTCGGACAGGGGGGAGAGACCCAGTACTTC.

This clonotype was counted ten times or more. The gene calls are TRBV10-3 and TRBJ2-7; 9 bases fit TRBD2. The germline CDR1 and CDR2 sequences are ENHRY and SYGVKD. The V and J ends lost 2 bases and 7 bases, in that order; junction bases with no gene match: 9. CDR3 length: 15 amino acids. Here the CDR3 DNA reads TGTGCCATCAGTGAGCGGCTAGCGGGGCTTTTTGAGCAGTACTTC. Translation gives CAISERLAGLFEQYF.

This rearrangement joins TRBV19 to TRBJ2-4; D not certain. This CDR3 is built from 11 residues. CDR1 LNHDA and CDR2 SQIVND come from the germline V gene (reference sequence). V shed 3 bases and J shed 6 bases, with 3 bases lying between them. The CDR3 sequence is CASSMANIQYF. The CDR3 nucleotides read TGTGCCAGTAGTATGGCAAACATTCAGTACTTC.

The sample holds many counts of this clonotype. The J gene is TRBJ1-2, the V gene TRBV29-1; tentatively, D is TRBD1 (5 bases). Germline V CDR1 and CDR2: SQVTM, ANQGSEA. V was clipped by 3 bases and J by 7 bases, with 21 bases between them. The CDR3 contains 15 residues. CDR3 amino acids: CSVDKAGDGRSGYTF. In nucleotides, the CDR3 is TGCAGCGTTGACAAGGCGGGGGACGGTCGGAGTGGCTACACCTTC.

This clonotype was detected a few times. The CDR3 sequence: CASSLAGTAYNSPLHF. CDR3 coding DNA: TGCGCCAGCAGCTTGGCCGGGACAGCTTATAATTCACCCCTCCACTTT. The chain has TRBV5-1 and TRBJ1-6, with TRBD1 matching 7 bases. Germline loops: CDR1 SGHRS, CDR2 YFSETQ. Germline trimming cut 0 bases from V and 4 bases from J; bases unmatched to any gene: 4. The CDR3 extends over 16 amino acids.

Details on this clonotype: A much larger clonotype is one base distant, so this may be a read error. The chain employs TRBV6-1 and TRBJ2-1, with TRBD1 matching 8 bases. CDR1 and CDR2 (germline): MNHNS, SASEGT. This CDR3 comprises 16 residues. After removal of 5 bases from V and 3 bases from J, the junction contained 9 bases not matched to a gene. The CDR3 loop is CASSPGGASYYNEQFF. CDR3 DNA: TGTGCCAGCAGTCCAGGGGGCGCGAGCTACTACAATGAGCAGTTCTTC.